These 27 T cell receptor beta chains were sequenced from one sample in a study of T cells in women clearing cervical HPV infection. Assay used: immunoSEQ multiplex PCR; TCRdb lists only in-frame clones, some missing. This sample contains under 30,000 clones. Material for sequencing was blood buffy coat. The receptors stem from a woman between 18 and 69 years old with a cervical HPV16 infection that either progressed to CIN3+ or cleared (not recorded which).

A remark on this clone: The read ends 3 residues shy of where the CDR3 ends; the end is completed using the germline J gene. V gene TRBV6-1 combines with J gene TRBJ1-2; D not certain. Germline CDR1 MNHNS, CDR2 SASEGT. CDR3 size: 17 residues. The CDR3 bases that were read are TGTGCCAGCAGTGAAACCCGACTAGTAGGTAGGAACAATGAC. This encodes CASSETRLVGRNND. The CDR3 in full is CASSETRLVGRNNDYTF.

With regard to this clone: The read is 3 residues too short to cover the CDR3 end, so that end is filled in from the germline J gene. V is TRBV20-1 and J is TRBJ1-1; 7 bases align to TRBD1. V gave up 5 bases and J gave up 1 base; unmatched junction bases: 22. CDR1 is DFQATT and CDR2 is SNEGSKA in the germline V gene (reference sequence). The length of the CDR3 is 19 residues. Partial CDR3 DNA: TGCAGTGCTCGGGCCCTAAACAGGGGCGAGCGTTGGGGGAACACTGAA. Translated: CSARALNRGERWGNTE. The whole CDR3 sequence reads CSARALNRGERWGNTEAFF.

On this clone itself: Sequencing ends 3 residues short of the CDR3 end; the germline J gene provides the rest. The rearrangement joins TRBV2 to TRBJ1-6; 7 bases are a match to TRBD1. Trimming cost V 7 bases and J 4 bases; bases outside gene matches: 1. The CDR3 covers 13 residues. Germline CDR1 SNHLY, CDR2 FYNNEI. The covered CDR3 bases are TGTGCCAGCACGGGACAGTATAATTCACCC. Protein sequence: CASTGQYNSP. The whole CDR3 reads CASTGQYNSPLHF.

Turning to this clone: The read falls 3 residues short of the CDR3 end, and the missing part is taken from the germline J gene. The gene calls are TRBV4-2 and TRBJ2-2, with 7 bases that match TRBD2. The CDR3 spans 18 residues. Losses at the gene ends were 1 base for V and 0 bases for J; bases not matched to a gene: 8. Germline V gives CDR1 LGHNA, CDR2 YNFKEQ. CDR3 DNA, as far as it was read: TGTGCCAGCAGCCAAGCGGTTTGGCTAGCGGCGAACACCGGGGAG. Its translation is CASSQAVWLAANTGE. Given in full, the CDR3 is CASSQAVWLAANTGELFF.

Remarks on this clone: The CDR3 end is not reached by the read, which stops 3 residues before it; the germline J gene fills it in. The chain uses TRBV18 and TRBJ1-2; TRBD1 agrees at 7 bases. The length of the CDR3 is 15 residues. Germline lookup yields CDR1 KGHSH and CDR2 LQKENI. Incomplete CDR3 DNA: TGTGCCAGCTCACCACGACAGGGCTTAGACAATGAC. Amino acid sequence: CASSPRQGLDND. The full CDR3 reads CASSPRQGLDNDYTF.

Concerning this clone: Read sequence stops 3 residues before the CDR3 end, and the germline J gene provides the missing end. The V call is TRBV18, the J call TRBJ2-4; 7 bases align to TRBD1. The CDR3 length is 15 residues. CDR1 is KGHSH, CDR2 LQKENI, per germline. The covered CDR3 bases are TGTGCCAGCTCACAGTCGACAGGGAAAGGTAGTGGT. Its translation is CASSQSTGKGSG. The entire CDR3 is CASSQSTGKGSGQYF.

The DNA read from the CDR3 is TGTGCCAGTAGTAGTCCCGGGCGGGAGCGGAGCAATCAGCCC. Translation: CASSSPGRERSNQP. In full, the CDR3 is CASSSPGRERSNQPQHF. The chain joins TRBV19 to TRBJ1-5, with D unclear. The observed sequence ends 3 residues before the CDR3 terminus, with the missing tail filled in from the germline J gene. CDR3 size: 17 residues. The V and J ends lost 4 bases and 1 base respectively, with 17 bases between them. In germline, CDR1 is LNHDA, CDR2 SQIVND (reference sequence).

With regard to this clone: The read ends 3 residues before the CDR3 terminus; that terminus is restored from the germline J gene. The sample has other DNA sequences that encode this CDR3 too. The rearrangement joins TRBV2 to TRBJ1-2, with D possibly TRBD1 on 5 matching bases. Germline V CDR1 and CDR2: SNHLY, FYNNEI. This CDR3 is built from 14 residues. The sequenced CDR3 bases are TGTGCCAGCAGTGAACGACTAGCGGGGGAGGAC. Its protein product is CASSERLAGED. The full CDR3 protein is CASSERLAGEDYTF.

A note on this clone: The CDR3 is cut off 3 residues early in the read; its end comes from the germline J gene. The chain employs TRBV7-9 and TRBJ1-2; 7 bases align to TRBD1. CDR1 is SEHNR and CDR2 is FQNEAQ in the germline V gene (reference sequence). J was trimmed by 4 bases and V by 4 bases; bases with no gene match: 6. The CDR3 spans 14 residues. The CDR3 sequence: CASSSEQGLYGYTF. Partial CDR3 DNA: TGTGCCAGCAGCTCGGAACAGGGGCTCTATGGC.

A note on this clone: The read gets to within 3 residues of the CDR3 end, and the germline J gene fills in the rest. This sequence joins TRBV24-1 and TRBJ2-2; 8 nucleotides line up with TRBD2. CDR1 and CDR2 (germline): KGHDR, SFDVKD. The CDR3 runs 16 residues. Trimming removed 9 bases from V and 6 bases from J; junction bases left unmatched: 14. The CDR3: CATENHREGFSGELFF. CDR3 DNA (partial): TGTGCCACCGAAAATCATCGGGAGGGGTTCTCCGGGGAG.

Concerning this clone itself: Read data end 3 residues before the CDR3 end; the end is taken from the germline J gene. This chain joins TRBV7-9 and TRBJ1-2, with D unclear. The germline V gene encodes CDR1 SEHNR and CDR2 FQNEAQ (reference sequence). The CDR3 is 15 amino acids. CDR3 protein: CASSAERERYNDYTF. The CDR3 bases that were read are TGTGCCAGCAGCGCTGAGCGGGAGCGGTACAATGAC.

Notes on this clone: The read falls 3 residues short of the CDR3 end, and the missing part is taken from the germline J gene. The chain couples TRBV28 to TRBJ2-7, with D possibly being TRBD1 (6 bases). CDR3 length: 16 residues. Per the germline V gene, CDR1 is MDHEN and CDR2 is SYDVKM. Between the trimmed V and J ends, which lost 6 bases and 4 bases, there was a span of 22 bases. Incomplete CDR3 DNA: TGTGCCAGCAGAGGATCCCAGGGGCCCCTTGGGTACGAG. It is translated as CASRGSQGPLGYE. In full, the CDR3 is CASRGSQGPLGYEQYF.

Of note for this clone: The CDR3 goes on 3 residues after the read ends, and that part is filled in from the germline J gene. The chain combines TRBV5-1 with TRBJ2-7, with no clear D. Germline V gene lookup returns CDR1 SGHRS and CDR2 YFSETQ. V shed 2 bases and J shed 4 bases, with 13 bases lying between them. The CDR3 has 14 amino acids. The sequenced part of the CDR3 DNA is TGCGCCAGCAGCTTATTGGGCAACACGTACGAG. Translating gives CASSLLGNTYE. The CDR3, in full, reads CASSLLGNTYEQYF.

On this clone: The CDR3 goes on 3 residues after the read ends, and that part is filled in from the germline J gene. The chain employs TRBV7-7 and TRBJ2-2; D ambiguous. This CDR3 has 13 residues. V gave up 1 base and J gave up 6 bases, with 6 bases separating them. Per germline, CDR1 SSHAT and CDR2 FNYEAQ (reference sequence). The CDR3 is CASSLGTAGELFF. The covered CDR3 bases are TGTGCCAGCAGCTTAGGTACTGCCGGGGAG.

Details on this clone: The read ends 3 residues before the CDR3 terminus; that terminus is restored from the germline J gene. The chain is built from TRBV10-3 and TRBJ1-2; the D gene is possibly TRBD1 (6 bases). V was cut by 2 bases and J by 4 bases, with 20 bases left in between. CDR3 length: 17 amino acids. CDR1 is ENHRY and CDR2 is SYGVKD in the germline V gene. The sequenced CDR3 bases are TGTGCCATCAGTGAGAGCTTTCAAGGGGGTCAGTCCTATGGC. Translating gives CAISESFQGGQSYG. The complete CDR3 sequence is CAISESFQGGQSYGYTF.

The sequenced part of the CDR3 DNA is TGCGCCAGCAGCCAAGAACCACTCGGTTTAATGAATGAAAAA. This encodes CASSQEPLGLMNEK. The complete CDR3 reads CASSQEPLGLMNEKLFF. This chain connects TRBV4-1 to TRBJ1-4; D remains unclear. Read data end 3 residues before the CDR3 end; the end is taken from the germline J gene. Germline lookup yields CDR1 MGHRA and CDR2 YSYEKL. Trimming left V 0 bases short and J 5 bases short, with 16 bases between. The CDR3 runs 17 residues.

Comment on this clone: The DNA ends 3 residues before the CDR3 does, and the rest of the CDR3 is filled in from the germline J gene. The genes are TRBV7-9 and TRBJ1-4; 7 bases map to TRBD1. This CDR3 is built from 14 residues. J was trimmed by 2 bases and V by 5 bases; bases with no gene match: 2. Germline V gene lookup returns CDR1 SEHNR and CDR2 FQNEAQ (reference sequence). The CDR3 here is CASSPGQTNEKLFF. CDR3 DNA (partial): TGTGCCAGCAGCCCGGGACAGACTAATGAAAAA.

Note on this clone: From the germline J gene comes the end of the CDR3, since the read stops 3 residues before it. The genes are TRBV2 and TRBJ2-7; 10 bases agree with TRBD1. This CDR3 is 15 amino acids long. CDR1 SNHLY and CDR2 FYNNEI come from the germline V gene. Germline trimming cut 6 bases from V and 4 bases from J; bases unmatched to any gene: 9. Incomplete CDR3 DNA: TGTGCCAGCAGAGAGGACAGGGGGTGTTCTTACGAG. Encoded protein: CASREDRGCSYE. The CDR3 in its entirety is CASREDRGCSYEQYF. Full variable domain (missing parts from reference TRBV2 and TRBJ2-7): EPEVTQTPSHQVTQMGQEVILRCVPISNHLYFYWYRQILGQKVEFLVSFYNNEISEKSEIFDDQFSVERPDGSNFTLKIRSTKLEDSAMYFCASREDRGCSYEQYFGPGTRLTVT.

Comment on this clone: The read halts 3 residues ahead of the CDR3 end, with the missing end drawn from the germline J gene. The chain couples TRBV30 to TRBJ2-1; D is unclear. In germline, CDR1 is GTSNPN, CDR2 SVGIG (reference sequence). This CDR3 is 13 amino acids long. V was pared by 4 bases and J by 3 bases, with 10 bases between. The CDR3 region is CAWIRENYNEQFF. The CDR3 DNA, read in part, is TGTGCCTGGATCCGCGAGAACTACAATGAG.

The CDR3 protein is CSARTGYEQYF. The covered CDR3 bases are TGCAGTGCACGGACAGGCTACGAG. This chain connects TRBV20-1 to TRBJ2-7, with TRBD1 matching 7 bases. The read ends 3 residues early relative to the CDR3; the germline J gene fills the gap. CDR3 length: 11 amino acids. Germline V gene sequence: CDR1 DFQATT, CDR2 SNEGSKA (reference sequence). The V segment lost 6 bases and the J segment 3 bases; nucleotides outside the gene matches: 2.

Regarding this clone: The read comes to an end 3 residues before the CDR3 does, leaving the germline J gene to fill in the end. The V gene is TRBV11-2, the J gene TRBJ2-7; perhaps TRBD1 as D (5 bases). Looked up from germline, CDR1 is SGHAT and CDR2 is FQNNGV. The CDR3 sequence is 14 residues long. Trimming cost V 3 bases and J 2 bases, with 11 bases left between them. The CDR3 bases that were read are TGTGCCAGCAGCTTCAACAGGTACACCTACGAG. Amino acids: CASSFNRYTYE. The CDR3 as a whole reads CASSFNRYTYEQYF.

For this clone: Read sequence stops 3 residues before the CDR3 end, and the germline J gene provides the missing end. The V call is TRBV2, the J call TRBJ1-2; D not resolved. The length of the CDR3 is 12 residues. Germline CDR1 SNHLY, CDR2 FYNNEI. Between the trimmed V and J ends, which lost 4 bases and 4 bases, there was a span of 7 bases. The part of the CDR3 DNA that was read is TGTGCCAGCAGTGTAACAAGCTATGGC. It yields the protein CASSVTSYG. The complete CDR3 protein is CASSVTSYGYTF.

Concerning this clone itself: Sequencing ends 3 residues short of the CDR3 end; the germline J gene provides the rest. This chain links TRBV30 with TRBJ1-5; 9 nucleotides agree with TRBD1. The V gene's germline CDR1 is GTSNPN and CDR2 SVGIG (reference sequence). The junction had 11 bases not matched to a gene; V was cut back by 4 bases and J by 1 base. The CDR3 totals 17 residues. Here the CDR3 reads CAWTPKGQGLSNQPQHF. The covered CDR3 bases are TGTGCCTGGACTCCAAAAGGACAGGGGTTAAGCAATCAGCCC. Based on the CDR3 plus reference TRBV30 and TRBJ1-5, the full variable domain is SQTIHQWPATLVQPVGSPLSLECTVEGTSNPNLYWYRQAAGRGLQLLFYSVGIGQISSEVPQNLSASRPQDRQFILSSKKLLLSDSGFYLCAWTPKGQGLSNQPQHFGDGTRLSIL.

For this clone: The read finishes 3 residues shy of the CDR3 end, and the germline J gene is used to complete it. V and J are TRBV7-3 and TRBJ1-2; 12 nucleotides match TRBD1. The trim removed 5 bases at V and 4 bases at J, leaving 2 bases unmatched. Per the germline V gene, CDR1 is SGHTA and CDR2 is FQGTGA. This CDR3 spans 14 amino acids. The sequenced part of the CDR3 DNA is TGTGCCAGCAGCCCGGGACAGGGGGCCTATGGC. This codes for CASSPGQGAYG. The entire CDR3 is CASSPGQGAYGYTF.

A word on this clone: The read is 3 residues too short to cover the CDR3 end, so that end is filled in from the germline J gene. The chain combines TRBV10-3 with TRBJ1-2, with 11 bases identical to TRBD1. Trimming took 0 bases from V and 6 from J; bases not matched to a gene: 0. The CDR3 loop spans 14 amino acids. CDR1 ENHRY and CDR2 SYGVKD come from the germline V gene. The CDR3 bases that were read are TGTGCCATCAGTGAGTCGGACAGGGGGCATGGC. Amino acids: CAISESDRGHG. The entire CDR3 protein is CAISESDRGHGYTF.

About this clone itself: The read falls 3 residues short of the CDR3 end, and the missing part is taken from the germline J gene. This specimen includes other DNA sequences encoding the same CDR3. The gene calls are TRBV2 and TRBJ1-3; no reliable D call. Trimming removed 9 bases at V and 0 bases at J, with 12 bases between. This CDR3 has 14 residues. Germline V lookup: CDR1 SNHLY, CDR2 FYNNEI. This chain's CDR3 is CASSPDLSGNTIYF. The CDR3 bases that were read are TGTGCCAGTAGTCCAGATCTCTCTGGAAACACC.

For this clone: Coverage ceases 3 residues before the CDR3 finishes, and the germline J gene fills in the end. The rearrangement joins TRBV24-1 to TRBJ2-7; TRBD1 matches at 8 bases. Per germline, CDR1 KGHDR and CDR2 SFDVKD. V was pared by 9 bases and J by 3 bases, with 3 bases of the junction left unmatched. The CDR3 sequence is 12 residues long. Partial CDR3 DNA: TGTGCCACCCGGGACAGGCTCTACGAG. Protein: CATRDRLYE. In full, the CDR3 is CATRDRLYEQYF.